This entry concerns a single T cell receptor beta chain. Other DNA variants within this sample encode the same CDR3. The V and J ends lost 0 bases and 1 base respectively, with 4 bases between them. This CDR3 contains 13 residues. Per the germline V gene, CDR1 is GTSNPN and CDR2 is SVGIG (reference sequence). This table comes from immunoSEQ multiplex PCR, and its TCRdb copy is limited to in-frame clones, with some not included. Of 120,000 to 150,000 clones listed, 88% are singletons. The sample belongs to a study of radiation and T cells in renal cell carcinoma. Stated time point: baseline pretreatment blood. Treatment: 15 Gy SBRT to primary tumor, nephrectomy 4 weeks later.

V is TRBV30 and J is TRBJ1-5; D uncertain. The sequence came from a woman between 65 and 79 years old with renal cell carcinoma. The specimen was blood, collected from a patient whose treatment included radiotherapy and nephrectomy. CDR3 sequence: CAWSVQSNQPQHF. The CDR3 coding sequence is TGTGCCTGGAGTGTACAAAGCAATCAGCCCCAGCATTTT.